This entry lists 18 T cell receptor beta chains sequenced from one sample in a study of vaccination effects on CD4 cells after COVID-19. These receptors have no known antigen. The data were produced by immunoSEQ multiplex PCR, yet TCRdb's version contains in-frame clones alone and is incomplete. The data contain approximately 12,000 clones, approximately 75% of them singletons. ViraFEST used viral peptide pools to expand antigen-specific CD4+ T cells before sequencing. When about ten days of culture had elapsed, CD4+ T cells were isolated. The cohort was immunized with two doses of either the BNT162b2 or mRNA-1273 vaccine. The specimen was CD4+ T cells from PBMCs cultured with SARS-CoV-2 spike peptides, collected after COVID-19 vaccination. These receptors were taken from a human donor who received a COVID-19 vaccine.

The chain uses TRBV5-1 and TRBJ2-5; D is uncertain. Per germline, CDR1 SGHRS and CDR2 YFSETQ. Trimming took 1 base from V and 4 from J, leaving 8 bases between them. There are 13 residues in the CDR3. DNA of the CDR3: TGCGCCAGCAGCTTGTACCCGGGAGAGACCCAGTACTTC. Translating it yields CASSLYPGETQYF.

This clone was picked up one time. The chain joins TRBV29-1 to TRBJ2-7, with D maybe TRBD2 (5 bases). The V gene's germline CDR1 is SQVTM and CDR2 ANQGSEA. The ends were cut back, 3 bases at V and 7 bases at J, with 10 bases in the middle. The CDR3 spans 11 residues. Written as DNA, the CDR3 is TGCAGCGTTGACCGGGGTCGGGAGCAGTACTTC. This sequence encodes CSVDRGREQYF.

This sequence joins TRBV28 and TRBJ1-5, with D perhaps TRBD1 (6 bases). CDR1 is MDHEN and CDR2 is SYDVKM in the germline V gene. This CDR3 has 14 residues. The V end was cut by 7 bases, the J end by 6 bases, with 16 bases between. This CDR3 reads CASTIGGAAQPQHF. CDR3 DNA sequence: TGTGCCAGCACTATTGGGGGGGCGGCTCAGCCCCAGCATTTT.

By share of the sample, this clone is medium-sized (0.01 to 0.1%). The V and J genes are TRBV5-1 and TRBJ2-1, with D unresolved. The CDR3 has 13 residues. V was trimmed by 0 bases and J by 5 bases, leaving 6 bases between them. In germline, CDR1 is SGHRS, CDR2 YFSETQ. The CDR3 bases are TGCGCCAGCAGCTTGGCGGCCAACAATGAGCAGTTCTTC. Residues: CASSLAANNEQFF.

The chain is built from TRBV7-2 and TRBJ1-2; D perhaps matches TRBD1 (6 bases). The CDR3 covers 14 residues. Germline V lookup: CDR1 SGHTA, CDR2 FQGNSA. Trimming removed 5 bases from V and 1 base from J, with 11 bases in between. The CDR3: CASSPGTSNYGYTF. The CDR3 nucleotides read TGTGCCAGCAGCCCGGGGACAAGTAACTATGGCTACACCTTC.

By share, this clone ranks as medium-sized. This chain connects TRBV19 to TRBJ1-2, with D possibly matching TRBD1 (6 bases). Per germline, CDR1 LNHDA and CDR2 SQIVND (reference sequence). The CDR3 spans 14 residues. V was shortened by 5 bases and J by 8 bases, with 18 bases between the two germline ends. The DNA for the CDR3 is TGTGCCAGTAGTTGGGGCAGGGGCCCCCCGGGCTACACCTTC. It codes for CASSWGRGPPGYTF.

The rearrangement joins TRBV4-2 to TRBJ1-4, with TRBD1 identical over 11 bases. The V and J ends lost 3 bases and 7 bases, in that order; junction bases with no gene match: 4. CDR3 length: 15 amino acids. CDR1 and CDR2 (germline): LGHNA, YNFKEQ. CDR3 DNA sequence: TGTGCCAGCAGCCAGCAGGACAGGGGGCGTGAAAAACTGTTTTTT. Translating gives CASSQQDRGREKLFF.

The CDR3 DNA sequence: TGTGCCAGCAGCTTACAGTTTCAGCACATTCAGTACTTC. It encodes CASSLQFQHIQYF. This chain links TRBV7-2 with TRBJ2-4; no clear D. The germline gives CDR1 SGHTA, CDR2 FQGNSA. The germline V and J ends were trimmed by 2 bases and 8 bases, with 10 bases remaining between them. The CDR3 runs 13 residues. The full variable domain, in which reference TRBV7-2 and TRBJ2-4 provide the parts outside the CDR3, is GAGVSQSPSNKVTEKGKDVELRCDPISGHTALYWYRQSLGQGLEFLIYFQGNSAPDKSGLPSDRFSAERTGGSVSTLTIQRTQQEDSAVYLCASSLQFQHIQYFGAGTRLSVL.

The rearrangement uses TRBV3-1 (or the pseudogene TRBV3-2) and TRBJ2-2; TRBD2 matches 9 bases. Germline V gene sequence: CDR1 LGHDT, CDR2 YNNKEL (reference sequence). The CDR3 is made up of 14 amino acids. J gave up 6 bases and V 10 bases, and 9 bases lay outside the gene matches. This CDR3 reads CATSGIAGAGELFF. DNA for the CDR3: TGTGCCACGTCCGGGATAGCGGGGGCCGGGGAGCTGTTTTTT.

This chain uses TRBV5-5 with TRBJ1-2; D may be TRBD1 (5 bases). Trimming removed 2 bases at V and 2 bases at J, with 13 bases between. This CDR3 has 15 residues. From germline, CDR1 is SGHKS and CDR2 YYEKEE (reference sequence). The CDR3 sequence: CASSLPGLENYGYTF. The CDR3 DNA follows: TGTGCCAGCAGCTTACCGGGACTGGAAAACTATGGCTACACCTTC. The whole variable domain, filled in from reference TRBV5-5 and TRBJ1-2, reads DAGVTQSPTHLIKTRGQQVTLRCSPISGHKSVSWYQQVLGQGPQFIFQYYEKEERGRGNFPDRFSARQFPNYSSELNVNALLLGDSALYLCASSLPGLENYGYTFGSGTRLTVV.

The chain recombines TRBV27 with TRBJ1-2; no clear D gene. Germline lookup yields CDR1 MNHEY and CDR2 SMNVEV (reference sequence). The CDR3 totals 14 residues. Trimming shortened V by 3 bases and J by 4 bases, and 12 bases separated the two germline ends. The CDR3 reads CASSFQADTYGYTF. In nucleotides, the CDR3 is TGTGCCAGCAGTTTTCAGGCCGACACCTATGGCTACACCTTC.

This clone was counted a few times. V is TRBV28 and J is TRBJ1-3; TRBD1 is a possible D gene (5 bases). V was pared by 2 bases and J by 0 bases, with 11 bases between. Per germline, CDR1 MDHEN and CDR2 SYDVKM. The CDR3 is 16 residues long. CDR3: CASSLRGGGSGNTIYF. CDR3 nucleotides: TGTGCCAGCAGTTTAAGGGGCGGGGGCTCTGGAAACACCATATATTTT.

The chain combines TRBV5-8 with TRBJ2-7; 7 nucleotides line up with TRBD2. CDR1 and CDR2 from the germline V gene are SGHTS and YDEGEE. There are 15 residues in the CDR3. With 5 bases clipped from V and 5 bases from J, the junction kept 13 bases outside the gene matches. The CDR3 protein is CASRTPTSPVNEQYF. In DNA form, the CDR3 reads TGTGCCAGCAGGACCCCGACTAGCCCCGTGAACGAGCAGTACTTC.

The chain recombines TRBV5-4 with TRBJ2-7, with D possibly matching TRBD1 (6 bases). Trimming took off 4 bases at V and 8 bases at J, with 19 bases between the two ends. CDR1 is SGHNT, CDR2 YYREEE, per germline (reference sequence). This CDR3 has 14 residues. The CDR3 loop is CASSPAGDPTKQYF. CDR3 nucleotides: TGTGCCAGCAGCCCTGCAGGGGATCCTACGAAGCAGTACTTC.

The gene calls are TRBV7-9 and TRBJ2-1; 15 positions match TRBD2. CDR1 and CDR2 (germline): SEHNR, FQNEAQ (reference sequence). The CDR3 is made up of 17 amino acids. V shed 6 bases, J shed 4 bases, and the junction held 7 bases outside the gene matches. CDR3 region: CASSFIGLAGGYNEQFF. CDR3 DNA: TGTGCCAGCAGTTTCATCGGACTAGCGGGGGGGTACAATGAGCAGTTCTTC.

The CDR3 sequence: CASNVGIRYGYTF. CDR3 DNA: TGTGCCAGTAACGTGGGCATCCGCTATGGCTACACCTTC. This sequence joins TRBV19 and TRBJ1-2; D not certain. Per germline, CDR1 LNHDA and CDR2 SQIVND (reference sequence). V lost 7 bases to trimming and J lost 4 bases, with 13 bases between them. This CDR3 has 13 residues.

This clone has more than one count but fewer than ten. The chain links TRBV3-1 (or the pseudogene TRBV3-2) to TRBJ1-3; no clear D gene. Germline CDR1 reads LGHDT; CDR2 reads YNNKEL (reference sequence). CDR3 length: 17 residues. The V gene lost 0 bases and the J gene lost 0 bases, with 12 bases spanning the gap. The CDR3 sequence is CASSQDLGHLSGNTIYF. CDR3 DNA sequence: TGTGCCAGCAGCCAAGATCTTGGGCACCTCTCTGGAAACACCATATATTTT.

The chain employs TRBV5-1 and TRBJ2-3; a weak D match, TRBD2 (5 bases). CDR3 length equals 15 residues. Germline values: CDR1 SGHRS, CDR2 YFSETQ. The germline V and J ends were trimmed by 0 bases and 0 bases, with 8 bases remaining between them. The CDR3 reads CASSLVARSTDTQYF. DNA of the CDR3: TGCGCCAGCAGCTTGGTAGCGCGGAGCACAGATACGCAGTATTTT.